This T cell receptor beta chain emerged from a study of blood T cell repertoires in COVID-19. The wider study: Acute and convalescent COVID-19 samples came from the United States, Italy and Spain.

V lost 1 base and J lost 1, with 11 bases in between. Germline values: CDR1 LGHDT, CDR2 YNNKEL (reference sequence). The CDR3 covers 15 residues. Study processing details: Amplification of reference gene primers provided the estimated nucleated cell counts. Assay: immunoSEQ multiplex PCR; the TCRdb copy retains only in-frame clones and omits some. Clone size and V and J calls were adopted from that table, with D and trimming inferred from the DNA. Of around 70,000 clones listed, approximately 85% are singletons. This chain connects TRBV3-1 (or the pseudogene TRBV3-2) to TRBJ2-7, with D unresolved. The sequence was obtained from a human donor in a cohort sampled during active COVID-19. Sequencing was done on a sample of peripheral blood. CDR3 sequence: CASSQGLSSSYEQYF. CDR3 bases: TGTGCCAGCAGCCAAGGGTTGAGCTCATCCTACGAGCAGTACTTC.